This T cell receptor (beta chain) was retrieved from a study of T cell responses to AZD1222 COVID-19 vaccine. The CDR3 is 15 residues long. Germline CDR1 is MNHNS and CDR2 is SASEGT. V was cut by 1 base and J by 4 bases, with 11 bases left in between. As regards this clone: Its antigen is unknown.

Measured with immunoSEQ multiplex PCR; TCRdb has only the in-frame clones, and not every one. The sample lists approximately 130,000 clones, more than 85% occurring once. General study results and limits: Most donors were white British and more were female, and clonal diversity was possibly underestimated. At baseline, seropositivity was found in only a handful of AZD1222 recipients. Elevations in Spike-specific TCR breadth and depth followed administration of two AZD1222 doses. Spike-wide coverage was observed for vaccine-associated CD4 TCRs, with dominant responses at 160-218 and 743-854.

Here the sequenced sample was peripheral blood, taken on day 0 of AZD1222 vaccination. The rearrangement links TRBV6-1 to TRBJ2-1; D might be TRBD1 (5 bases). The source of this sequence is an adult in good health. The CDR3 DNA is TGTGCCAGCAGTGAAGATCAGGGTCAATACAATGAGCAGTTCTTC. Protein: CASSEDQGQYNEQFF.